Below, 27 T cell receptor beta chains from the same sample are listed, as sequenced in a study of brain T cells in children with intractable seizures. Sequencing was performed with immunoSEQ multiplex PCR; in TCRdb, only in-frame clones are kept and a portion is missing. The sample has fewer than 150,000 clones, approximately 94% seen once; the top ten hold around 4.1%. The specimen was peripheral blood, collected at surgery. These receptors originate from a boy under two years old with hemimegalencephaly and intractable seizures.

V usage is TRBV27 and J usage is TRBJ1-1; no clear D. CDR1 MNHEY and CDR2 SMNVEV come from the germline V gene (reference sequence). Trimming stripped 3 bases from V and 2 bases from J, with 7 bases between. The CDR3 runs to 13 residues. The CDR3 bases are TGTGCCAGCAGTTTCTCGGCTAACACTGAAGCTTTCTTT. This codes for CASSFSANTEAFF.

The rearrangement links TRBV28 to TRBJ2-1; 11 positions match TRBD2. This CDR3 is built from 15 residues. Germline values: CDR1 MDHEN, CDR2 SYDVKM. The V segment lost 5 bases and the J segment 11 bases; nucleotides outside the gene matches: 11. Here the CDR3 DNA reads TGTGCCAGCAGTCTAGCGGGAGGAAGGAAGGGTAAGCAGTTCTTC. As protein: CASSLAGGRKGKQFF.

The CDR3 here is CASSSDRGGNTQYF. The DNA for the CDR3 is TGTGCCAGCAGCTCCGACAGGGGGGGAAATACGCAGTATTTT. The genes are TRBV7-9 and TRBJ2-3, with 9 bases lining up with TRBD1. The junction had 6 bases not matched to a gene; V was cut back by 4 bases and J by 7 bases. The CDR3 is 14 residues long. CDR1 SEHNR and CDR2 FQNEAQ come from the germline V gene (reference sequence).

V gene TRBV5-1 combines with J gene TRBJ2-7; no reliable D call. V lost 0 bases and J 2 bases, leaving 3 bases between the germline ends. Germline values: CDR1 SGHRS, CDR2 YFSETQ. This CDR3 region has 12 residues. CDR3 residues: CASSLGTYEQYF. CDR3 DNA sequence: TGCGCCAGCAGCTTGGGCACCTACGAGCAGTACTTC.

CDR3 nucleotides: TGTGCCAGCAGCGTGGACTTAGCCGGGGAGACCCAGTACTTC. Protein sequence: CASSVDLAGETQYF. The chain uses TRBV9 and TRBJ2-5; possibly TRBD2 for D (5 bases). Germline assignment: CDR1 SGDLS and CDR2 YYNGEE. The CDR3 is 14 residues long. V dropped 2 bases and J dropped 5 bases, with 13 bases sitting between them.

The chain joins TRBV5-8 to TRBJ2-7, with 9 bases that match TRBD1. CDR1 is SGHTS and CDR2 is YDEGEE in the germline V gene. The length of the CDR3 is 15 residues. J was trimmed by 4 bases and V by 4 bases; bases with no gene match: 9. CDR3 DNA sequence: TGTGCCAGCAGCCCCCGGGACAGGGCTTTGTACGAGCAGTACTTC. This sequence encodes CASSPRDRALYEQYF.

This chain uses TRBV27 with TRBJ2-7, with 9 bases lining up with TRBD2. V shed 2 bases, J shed 4 bases, and the junction held 6 bases outside the gene matches. This CDR3 contains 15 residues. Germline CDR1 reads MNHEY; CDR2 reads SMNVEV (reference sequence). The CDR3 is CASSLLGTSRYEQYF. CDR3 DNA: TGTGCCAGCAGTTTACTCGGGACTAGCAGGTACGAGCAGTACTTC.

This chain joins TRBV19 and TRBJ2-7, with a weak D call TRBD1 (5 bases). CDR1 is LNHDA, CDR2 SQIVND, per germline (reference sequence). The CDR3 runs 12 residues. Trimming took 6 bases from V and 2 from J, leaving 8 bases between them. This CDR3 is CASSLGAYEQYF. The CDR3, as DNA: TGTGCCAGTAGCCTAGGGGCCTACGAGCAGTACTTC.

The chain joins TRBV27 to TRBJ2-7; 9 bases map to TRBD2. The CDR3 covers 16 residues. The V gene end was trimmed by 0 bases and the J gene end by 3 bases; junction bases not matched to a gene: 6. Germline CDR1 and CDR2: MNHEY and SMNVEV (reference sequence). The CDR3 coding sequence is TGTGCCAGCAGTTTATCGTGGCGGGAGGGGAACTACGAGCAGTACTTC. Translating it yields CASSLSWREGNYEQYF.

The J gene is TRBJ1-3, the V gene TRBV11-3; D might be TRBD1 (6 bases). Germline CDR1 and CDR2: SGHNT and YENEEA. The CDR3 spans 14 residues. Trimming stripped 6 bases from V and 0 bases from J, with 9 bases between. CDR3 amino acids: CASSTGSSGNTIYF. CDR3 in DNA: TGTGCCAGCAGTACAGGGTCCTCTGGAAACACCATATATTTT.

This chain links TRBV6-5 with TRBJ1-5, with D perhaps matching TRBD1 (5 bases). Per germline, CDR1 MNHEY and CDR2 SVGAGI. Trimming shortened V by 6 bases and J by 6 bases, and 18 bases separated the two germline ends. The CDR3 consists of 15 residues. CDR3 sequence reads: CASRPRTTAVQPQHF. The CDR3 nucleotides are TGTGCCAGCAGACCCAGGACAACCGCAGTTCAGCCCCAGCATTTT.

The CDR3 is CASSAPDSDTDTQYF. CDR3 in DNA: TGCGCCAGCAGTGCCCCGGACTCCGACACAGATACGCAGTATTTT. The V call is TRBV10-1, the J call TRBJ2-3; weak D call: TRBD2 (5 bases). Looked up from germline, CDR1 is WNHNN and CDR2 is SYGVQD (reference sequence). V lost 4 bases, J lost 2 bases, and 13 bases lay in between. This CDR3 contains 15 residues.

The chain links TRBV24-1 to TRBJ2-7; 7 positions match TRBD2. From germline, CDR1 is KGHDR and CDR2 SFDVKD. The V gene end was trimmed by 3 bases and the J gene end by 4 bases; junction bases not matched to a gene: 11. The CDR3 spans 16 residues. CDR3: CATSDPRGTGGYEQYF. Written as DNA, the CDR3 is TGTGCCACCAGTGATCCGCGGGGAACGGGGGGTTACGAGCAGTACTTC.

The V gene is TRBV11-3, the J gene TRBJ2-7; a possible D gene is TRBD1 (6 bases). Per germline, CDR1 SGHNT and CDR2 YENEEA. The CDR3 is 14 amino acids. Trimming removed 5 bases at V and 2 bases at J, with 13 bases between. The CDR3 here is CASSARDTPYEQYF. For the CDR3, the DNA is TGTGCCAGCAGCGCCCGGGACACCCCCTACGAGCAGTACTTC.

The chain recombines TRBV5-6 with TRBJ1-1; D remains unclear. Germline assignment: CDR1 SGHDT and CDR2 YYEEEE. Trimming took 1 base from V and 4 from J, leaving 8 bases between them. CDR3 size: 13 residues. In nucleotides, the CDR3 is TGTGCCAGCAGCTTGATGAGAAGCACTGAAGCTTTCTTT. Translating gives CASSLMRSTEAFF.

The chain combines TRBV7-2 with TRBJ2-5, with TRBD2 matching over 12 bases. CDR3 length equals 17 residues. CDR1 is SGHTA, CDR2 FQGNSA, per germline. Trimming removed 6 bases from V and 4 bases from J; junction bases left unmatched: 12. CDR3 region: CASSVGASGREAETQYF. The CDR3 nucleotides are TGTGCCAGCAGTGTGGGTGCTAGCGGGAGGGAAGCAGAGACCCAGTACTTC.

The chain employs TRBV7-2 and TRBJ2-2; 8 bases map to TRBD2. The length of the CDR3 is 17 residues. V shed 1 base and J 3 bases; nucleotides not matched to a gene: 7. The germline CDR1 and CDR2 sequences are SGHTA and FQGNSA. The DNA of the CDR3 is TGTGCCAGCAGCTTAGGATGGAGCGGGAGTGACACCGGGGAGCTGTTTTTT. Translation gives CASSLGWSGSDTGELFF.

The chain is built from TRBV5-1 and TRBJ1-2; 7 bases agree with TRBD1. CDR1 and CDR2 from the germline V gene are SGHRS and YFSETQ. The CDR3 runs to 13 residues. Trimming removed 4 bases from V and 4 bases from J; junction bases left unmatched: 4. The CDR3 sequence is CASSPGQVYGYTF. CDR3 bases: TGCGCCAGCAGCCCAGGACAGGTCTATGGCTACACCTTC.

The chain recombines TRBV9 with TRBJ2-3; 8 bases agree with TRBD2. Germline V gene lookup returns CDR1 SGDLS and CDR2 YYNGEE. Trimming removed 2 bases from V and 0 bases from J; junction bases left unmatched: 11. There are 18 residues in the CDR3. The CDR3 reads CASSVLAGPRPSTDTQYF. Written as DNA, the CDR3 is TGTGCCAGCAGCGTTCTAGCGGGCCCCCGTCCTAGCACAGATACGCAGTATTTT.

This chain uses TRBV9 with TRBJ2-5; 8 nucleotides line up with TRBD2. Germline assignment: CDR1 SGDLS and CDR2 YYNGEE. V was pared by 0 bases and J by 6 bases, with 7 bases of the junction left unmatched. The CDR3 runs to 15 residues. The CDR3, as DNA: TGTGCCAGCAGCGTAGCATCGGGAGGGTTGAAGACCCAGTACTTC. Amino acids: CASSVASGGLKTQYF.

The genes are TRBV5-8 and TRBJ1-6, with 9 bases lining up with TRBD1. Per the germline V gene, CDR1 is SGHTS and CDR2 is YDEGEE. V lost 1 base, J lost 9 bases, and 2 bases stayed unmatched. The CDR3 extends over 14 amino acids. The CDR3 DNA reads as TGTGCCAGCAGCTTGTACAGGGGGCTTTCACCCCTCCACTTT. It specifies CASSLYRGLSPLHF.

The V and J genes are TRBV10-3 and TRBJ1-1; D call uncertain. From germline, CDR1 is ENHRY and CDR2 SYGVKD. The CDR3 loop spans 13 amino acids. The ends were cut back, 11 bases at V and 0 bases at J, with 13 bases in the middle. CDR3 sequence reads: CASRTEMNTEAFF. The CDR3 coding sequence is TGTGCCTCAAGGACCGAGATGAACACTGAAGCTTTCTTT.

The chain employs TRBV15 and TRBJ1-2; possible D gene TRBD1, 5 bases. V was shortened by 0 bases and J by 4 bases, with 15 bases between the two germline ends. CDR3 length: 16 amino acids. CDR1 is LNHNV and CDR2 is YYDKDF in the germline V gene (reference sequence). CDR3 coding DNA: TGTGCCACCAGCAGAGATCCAAGGGGAGGGGCCTATGGCTACACCTTC. Its protein is CATSRDPRGGAYGYTF. Supplemented by reference TRBV15 and TRBJ1-2, the full variable domain reads DAMVIQNPRYQVTQFGKPVTLSCSQTLNHNVMYWYQQKSSQAPKLLFHYYDKDFNNEADTPDNFQSRRPNTSFCFLDIRSPGLGDTAMYLCATSRDPRGGAYGYTFGSGTRLTVV.

The rearrangement uses TRBV7-2 and TRBJ2-3; D not certain. The CDR3 sequence is 13 residues long. With 5 bases removed from V and 5 bases from J, the gap between germline ends came to 11 bases. The V gene's germline CDR1 is SGHTA and CDR2 FQGNSA. CDR3 region: CASSTTDGDTQYF. The DNA of the CDR3 is TGTGCCAGCAGCACGACGGACGGAGATACGCAGTATTTT.

The V gene is TRBV2, the J gene TRBJ2-5; the D is unclear. Germline lookup yields CDR1 SNHLY and CDR2 FYNNEI. The CDR3 runs 12 residues. V lost 5 bases, J lost 5 bases, and 9 bases lay in between. The CDR3 loop is CASSSVFETQYF. The DNA for the CDR3 is TGTGCCAGCAGTAGTGTTTTTGAGACCCAGTACTTC.

The rearrangement links TRBV27 to TRBJ1-2; TRBD1 is a possible D gene (5 bases). Trimming took off 5 bases at V and 7 bases at J, with 17 bases between the two ends. Germline values: CDR1 MNHEY, CDR2 SMNVEV (reference sequence). The CDR3 runs to 14 residues. CDR3 residues: CASSGGGDWFGYTF. CDR3 nucleotide sequence: TGTGCCAGCAGTGGCGGTGGGGACTGGTTTGGCTACACCTTC.

CDR3 bases: TGTGCCAGCAGCGTAGGGGCGAGCTCCTATAATTCACCCCTCCACTTT. It codes for CASSVGASSYNSPLHF. The chain combines TRBV9 with TRBJ1-6; D is uncertain. CDR1 and CDR2 from the germline V gene are SGDLS and YYNGEE. This CDR3 contains 16 residues. Trimming cost V 0 bases and J 0 bases, with 7 bases left between them.